This TCR beta chain was sequenced for a study of blood T cell repertoires in COVID-19. Across the whole study: PBMCs, B-cell-depleted T cells, or T cells were the source of the cDNA or gDNA that made up the material.

Measured with immunoSEQ multiplex PCR; TCRdb has only the in-frame clones, and not every one. The profile covers about 53,000 clones, with nearly 90% appearing a single time and roughly 5.3% taken by the ten largest. Germline V gene lookup returns CDR1 LGHNA and CDR2 YNFKEQ. CDR3 length: 14 residues. V was cut by 0 bases and J by 5 bases, with 11 bases left in between. The sample consisted of peripheral blood. The gene calls are TRBV4-2 and TRBJ2-7, with D maybe TRBD2 (6 bases). The sequence was collected from a man in his sixties with active COVID-19. CDR3 sequence (DNA): TGTGCCAGCAGCCAAGACCGGCGCGGGGACGAGCAGTACTTC. Translation: CASSQDRRGDEQYF.